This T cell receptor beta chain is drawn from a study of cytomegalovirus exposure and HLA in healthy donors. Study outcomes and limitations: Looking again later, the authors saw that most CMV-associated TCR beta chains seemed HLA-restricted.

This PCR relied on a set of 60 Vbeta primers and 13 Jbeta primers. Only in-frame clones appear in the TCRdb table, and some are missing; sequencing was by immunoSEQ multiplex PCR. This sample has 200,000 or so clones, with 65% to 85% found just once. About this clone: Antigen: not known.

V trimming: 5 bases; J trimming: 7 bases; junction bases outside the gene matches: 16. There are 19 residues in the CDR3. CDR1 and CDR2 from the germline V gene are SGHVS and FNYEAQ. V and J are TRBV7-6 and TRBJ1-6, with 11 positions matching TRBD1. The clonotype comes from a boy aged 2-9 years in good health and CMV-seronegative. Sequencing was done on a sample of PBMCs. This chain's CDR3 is CASSIGQGAYNGQNSPLHF. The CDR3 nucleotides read TGTGCCAGCAGCATCGGACAGGGGGCTTACAACGGCCAAAATTCACCCCTCCACTTT.